This TCR beta chain was recorded in a study of CD8 T cells in Susac syndrome (dated by TCRdb to between 2018 and 2021). For context, the study as a whole: Whether CD8+ T cell activation and differentiation in Susac syndrome was antigen driven was tested using repertoire sequencing.

On the study overall, not on this receptor specifically: The TCR sequencing and HLA analysis was acknowledged to have included a relatively small number of individuals.

In the case of this clonotype: Its target antigen remains unknown. No much larger clone exists at a distance of one base, and base qualities are not known.

RNA was extracted using the RNeasy kit, and roughly 0.5 to 1 ug of the RNA was reverse transcribed with random hexamers. The immunoSEQ multiplex PCR assay, covering 54 Vbeta and 13 Jbeta segments, was used to amplify TCR beta CDR3 regions. Bias from PCR amplification was corrected by using a synthetic template baseline for primer optimization and for computational correction. Per the original workflow: Reads were assigned to V, D and J genes according to IMGT and analyzed in immunoSEQ Analyzer, with only productive sequences retained. Clonality was computed as one minus Shannon entropy normalized by log2 of the number of productive unique sequences. Public and private clones were assessed among the 100 most prevalent clones of each patient and control. Clones were defined as Susac-specific if absent from the healthy and MS cohorts, from more than 900 published viral clones and from other ImmuneACCESS disease sequences. The public sequencing data were trimmed at Q25 with fastp and processed into clonotypes with MiXCR by TCRdb, which kept only in-frame beta chains. CDR3 protein sequences are deduplicated, and each keeps its most common genes and DNA. For this entry, the V and J calls and clone size follow TCRdb and not the study's own pipeline. This sample has roughly 190,000 distinct CDR3 sequences in its table, and about 94% of those were observed once. The top ten hold 0.1% of the sample.

High-throughput TCR beta sequencing profiled peripheral blood CD8+ and CD4+ T cells from healthy donors, Susac syndrome patients and multiple sclerosis patients. Healthy donors were included as age- and sex-matched controls. Bulk CD8+ and CD4+ T cells were purified magnetically by negative isolation, whereas CD8+ TEMRA cells were enriched by FACS. Blood was collected in EDTA tubes and processed within 24 hours, with PBMCs isolated through density gradient centrifugation. PBMCs intended for TCR sequencing were cryopreserved in liquid nitrogen and were subsequently thawed in a 37 degrees C water bath. Purity of sorted or isolated CD4+, CD8+ and CD8+ TEMRA cells was at least 90%. The clonotype originates from a human donor in good health. The sequenced material came from CD4+ T cells from PBMCs.

The CDR3 amino acid sequence is: CASRGTIYNEQFF. The nucleotide sequence is TGCGCCAGCAGGGGGACTATATATAATGAGCAGTTCTTC. This chain is built from TRBV5-1 and TRBJ2-1; 7 bases in the middle match TRBD2. From the germline V gene, CDR1 is SGHRS and CDR2 is YFSETQ. The germline V end is reduced by 5 bases and the J end by 7 bases; junction bases left unmatched: 6. The CDR3 measures 13 amino acids from cysteine to phenylalanine. The entry retains the CDR3 DNA only, 39 bases that are in frame from base 1.